This T cell receptor beta chain was found in a study of blood T cell repertoires in COVID-19. Study-wide background: COVID-19 samples collected from the United States, Italy and Spain covered acute and convalescent phases. PBMCs, B-cell-depleted T cells, or T cells were the source of the cDNA or gDNA that made up the material.

Authors' analysis steps: Amplification from reference gene primers served as the basis for estimated nucleated cell counts. Only in-frame clones appear in the TCRdb table, and some are missing; sequencing was by immunoSEQ multiplex PCR. From that table come the V and J calls and clone size; the DNA was used to work out D and trimming. The data contain 150,000 or so clones, roughly nine tenths of them singletons. Seattle patients were enrolled while actively infected and followed longitudinally. V was clipped by 1 base and J by 4 bases, with 14 bases between them. The CDR3 covers 16 residues. Germline CDR1 reads SGHNT; CDR2 reads YENEEA.

The V call is TRBV11-3, the J call TRBJ2-1; D possibly corresponds to TRBD2 (5 bases). This clonotype was sampled from a woman aged 65 to 85 with COVID-19, enrolled during active disease. The specimen sequenced was peripheral blood. The CDR3 nucleotides are TGTGCCAGCAGCTTAGGAGGGAGAGGGTCGTACAATGAGCAGTTCTTC. Protein: CASSLGGRGSYNEQFF.